This TCR beta chain was documented in a study of blood T cell repertoires in COVID-19. Germline lookup yields CDR1 MNHNY and CDR2 SVGAGI (reference sequence). Trimming removed 6 bases at V and 9 bases at J, with 12 bases between. CDR3 length equals 12 residues. Sequencing was performed with immunoSEQ multiplex PCR; in TCRdb, only in-frame clones are kept and a portion is missing. Of 200,000 to 250,000 clones in the sample, around 87% were seen once. The source material was PBMCs or T cells enriched from blood (not recorded which). The sequence was collected from a woman aged 30 to 39 with acute COVID-19. The chain recombines TRBV6-6 with TRBJ2-1; tentatively, D is TRBD1 (6 bases). This CDR3 reads CASSQQGGEQFF. CDR3 sequence (DNA): TGTGCCAGCAGCCAACAGGGTGGTGAGCAGTTCTTC.